Presented here are 3 T cell receptor beta chains from one specimen sequenced in a study of blood T cell repertoires in COVID-19. The method was immunoSEQ multiplex PCR; TCRdb's version includes in-frame clones alone and lacks a portion of them. This table holds tens of thousands of clones, roughly 87% found once. The sample consisted of peripheral blood. Receptors were obtained from a man older than 75 in a cohort sampled during active COVID-19.

The chain couples TRBV7-2 to TRBJ1-6; possible D gene TRBD1, 5 bases. The CDR3 totals 18 residues. With 5 bases removed from V and 0 bases from J, the gap between germline ends came to 17 bases. Per the germline V gene, CDR1 is SGHTA and CDR2 is FQGNSA. This chain's CDR3 is CASSPIGGGNSYNSPLHF. CDR3 nucleotide sequence: TGTGCCAGCAGCCCCATTGGGGGAGGTAACTCCTATAATTCACCCCTCCACTTT.

J is TRBJ1-5 and V is TRBV7-6; D is unresolved. Looked up from germline, CDR1 is SGHVS and CDR2 is FNYEAQ. The CDR3 contains 19 residues. Between the trimmed V and J ends, which lost 1 base and 0 bases, there was a span of 19 bases. The CDR3 DNA sequence: TGTGCCAGCAGCTTAGGGCGGGTTAGCCAAATTAATAGCAATCAGCCCCAGCATTTT. This encodes CASSLGRVSQINSNQPQHF.

The chain combines TRBV4-3 with TRBJ1-6; TRBD1 agrees at 7 bases. Trimming took 3 bases from V and 7 from J; bases not matched to a gene: 6. CDR3 size: 15 residues. Germline V gene data show CDR1 as LGHNA and CDR2 as YSLEER. CDR3: CASSHATGQNSPLHF. The DNA of the CDR3 is TGCGCCAGCAGCCACGCGACAGGGCAAAATTCACCCCTCCACTTT.